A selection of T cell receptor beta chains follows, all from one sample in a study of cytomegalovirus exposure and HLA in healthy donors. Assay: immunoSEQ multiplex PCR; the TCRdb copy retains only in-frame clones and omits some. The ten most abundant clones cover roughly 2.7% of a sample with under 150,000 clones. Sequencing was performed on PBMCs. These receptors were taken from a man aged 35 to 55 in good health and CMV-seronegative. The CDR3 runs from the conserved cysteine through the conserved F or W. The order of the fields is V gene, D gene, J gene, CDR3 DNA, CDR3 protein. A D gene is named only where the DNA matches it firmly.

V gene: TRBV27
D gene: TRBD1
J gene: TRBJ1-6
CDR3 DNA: TGTGCCAGCAGTTCAGGGGGATCACCCCTCCACTTT
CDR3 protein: CASSSGGSPLHF

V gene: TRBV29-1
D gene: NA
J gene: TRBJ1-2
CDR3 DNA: TGCAGCGTTGCCGTCAGCACTACCTATGGCTACACCTTC
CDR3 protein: CSVAVSTTYGYTF

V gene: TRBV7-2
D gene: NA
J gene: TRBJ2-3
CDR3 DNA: TGTGCCAGCAGTGTTGTTTCGTCGAGCACAGATACGCAGTATTTT
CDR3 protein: CASSVVSSSTDTQYF

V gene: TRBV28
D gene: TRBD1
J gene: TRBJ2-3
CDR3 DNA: TGTGCCAGCAACCCACCGACAGGGGGAACAGATACGCAGTATTTT
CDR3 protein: CASNPPTGGTDTQYF

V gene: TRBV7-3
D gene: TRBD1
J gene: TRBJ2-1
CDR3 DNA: TGTGCCAGCAGCTTATACAGGGGGTCCTACAATGAGCAGTTCTTC
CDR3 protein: CASSLYRGSYNEQFF

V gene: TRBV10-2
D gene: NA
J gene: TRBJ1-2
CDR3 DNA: TGCGCCAGCAGTGAGTCGCCAGGGGAGTATGGCTACACCTTC
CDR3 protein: CASSESPGEYGYTF

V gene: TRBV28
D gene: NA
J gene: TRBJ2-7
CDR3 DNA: TGTGCCAGCACCCAGGGGTCTGCATACTACTACGAGCAGTACTTC
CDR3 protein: CASTQGSAYYYEQYF

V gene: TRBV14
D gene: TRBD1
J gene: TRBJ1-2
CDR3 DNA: TGTGCCAGCAGCCGGGACAGGACCTATGGCTACACCTTC
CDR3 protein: CASSRDRTYGYTF

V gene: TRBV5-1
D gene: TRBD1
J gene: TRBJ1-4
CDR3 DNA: TGCGCCAGCAGCTTGCCGGGACAGGGTTCGGAAAAACTGTTTTTT
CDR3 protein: CASSLPGQGSEKLFF

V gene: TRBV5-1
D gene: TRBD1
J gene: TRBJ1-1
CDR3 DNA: TGCGCCAGCAGCCTACAGGGGCCGGTCACTGAAGCTTTCTTT
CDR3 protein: CASSLQGPVTEAFF

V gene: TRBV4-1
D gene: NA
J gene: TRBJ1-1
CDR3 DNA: TGCGCCAGCAGCCAAGATTGGCCGGACAAACATGAAGCTTTCTTT
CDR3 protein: CASSQDWPDKHEAFF

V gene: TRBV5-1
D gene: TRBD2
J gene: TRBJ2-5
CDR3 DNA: TGCGCCAGCAGCTGGAGCGGGGAAGAGACCCAGTACTTC
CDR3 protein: CASSWSGEETQYF

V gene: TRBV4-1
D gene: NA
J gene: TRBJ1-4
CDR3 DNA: TGCGCCAGCAGCCAAGACCCTCTGGGACTGAGTAGCGAACTGTTTTTT
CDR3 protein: CASSQDPLGLSSELFF

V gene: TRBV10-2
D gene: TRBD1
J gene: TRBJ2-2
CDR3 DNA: TGCGCCAGCAGGGGACAGGGGAGACTGCAGGACGGGGAGCTGTTTTTT
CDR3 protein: CASRGQGRLQDGELFF

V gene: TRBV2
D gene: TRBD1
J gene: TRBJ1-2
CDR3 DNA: TGTGCCAGCAGATCCGGCAGGGGGAACTATGGCTACACCTTC
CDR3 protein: CASRSGRGNYGYTF

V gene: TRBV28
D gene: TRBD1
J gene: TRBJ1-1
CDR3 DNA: TGTGCCAGCAGGCTACAGGGGGACACTGAAGCTTTCTTT
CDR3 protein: CASRLQGDTEAFF

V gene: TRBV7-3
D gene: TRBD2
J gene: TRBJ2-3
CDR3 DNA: TGTGCCAGCAGCTCGGCGGGGGACCGCACAGATACGCAGTATTTT
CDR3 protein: CASSSAGDRTDTQYF

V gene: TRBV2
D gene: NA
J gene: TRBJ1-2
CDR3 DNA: TGTGCCAGCAGTGATGTACAGGGCATAAACTATGGCTACACCTTC
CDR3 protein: CASSDVQGINYGYTF

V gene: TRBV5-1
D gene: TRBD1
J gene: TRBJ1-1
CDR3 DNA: TGCGCCAGCAGCCTACAGGGGGGAGGGACTGAAGCTTTCTTT
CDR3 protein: CASSLQGGGTEAFF

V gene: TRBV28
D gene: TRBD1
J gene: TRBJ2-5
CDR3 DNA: TGTGCCAGCAGGTTCCCTGGACAGGGGATGGAGACCCAGTACTTC
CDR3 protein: CASRFPGQGMETQYF

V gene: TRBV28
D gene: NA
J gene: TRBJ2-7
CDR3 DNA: TGTGCCAGCAGGGGTAGCGCTGAAAACCCCTACGAGCAGTACTTC
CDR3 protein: CASRGSAENPYEQYF

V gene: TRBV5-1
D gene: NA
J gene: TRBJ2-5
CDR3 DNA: TGCGCCAGCAGCCAAGACATGGCCCAGTACTTC
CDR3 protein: CASSQDMAQYF

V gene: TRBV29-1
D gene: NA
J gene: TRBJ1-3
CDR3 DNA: TGCAGCGTGGACGGGATGGCTATCTCTGGAAACACCATATATTTT
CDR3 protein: CSVDGMAISGNTIYF

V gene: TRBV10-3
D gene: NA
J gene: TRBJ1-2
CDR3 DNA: TGTGCCATCAGTGAGTCGATAGGCAGGGCCGCTAACTATGGCTACACCTTC
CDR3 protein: CAISESIGRAANYGYTF

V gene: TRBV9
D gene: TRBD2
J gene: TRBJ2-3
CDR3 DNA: TGTGCCAGCAGCACGGGGACTAGCGGGACCACAGATACGCAGTATTTT
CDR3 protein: CASSTGTSGTTDTQYF

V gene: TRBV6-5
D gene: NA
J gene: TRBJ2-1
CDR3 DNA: TGTGCCAGCAGTTACTCCGCTACCGACAATGAGCAGTTCTTC
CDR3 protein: CASSYSATDNEQFF

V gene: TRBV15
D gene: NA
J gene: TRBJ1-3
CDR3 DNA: TGTGCCACCAGCAGAGATAGGCAGGGTAGAAACACCATATATTTT
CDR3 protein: CATSRDRQGRNTIYF

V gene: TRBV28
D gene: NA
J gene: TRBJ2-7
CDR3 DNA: TGTGCCAGCAGTTTACAGGGCGCGGGGTCCTACGAGCAGTACTTC
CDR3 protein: CASSLQGAGSYEQYF

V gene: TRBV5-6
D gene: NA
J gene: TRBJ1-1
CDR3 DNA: TGTGCCAGCAGCTTGAGCACGAGAGCCGAAGCTTTCTTT
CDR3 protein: CASSLSTRAEAFF

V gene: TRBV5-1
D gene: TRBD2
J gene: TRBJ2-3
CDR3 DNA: TGCGCCAGCAGCGCCACTAGCGGGGGGTTCACAGATACGCAGTATTTT
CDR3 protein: CASSATSGGFTDTQYF

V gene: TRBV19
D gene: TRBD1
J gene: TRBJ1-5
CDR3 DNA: TGTGCCAGTAGAGCAGGACAGGGTGGGAATCAGCCCCAGCATTTT
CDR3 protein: CASRAGQGGNQPQHF

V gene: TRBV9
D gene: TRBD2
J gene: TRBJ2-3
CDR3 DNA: TGTGCCAGCAGCGCCTCGACTAGCGGGGGGGCTAAAGATACGCAGTATTTT
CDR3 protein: CASSASTSGGAKDTQYF